The 9 T cell receptor beta chains below come from one sample, sequenced in a study of vaccination effects on CD4 cells after COVID-19. The table came from immunoSEQ multiplex PCR; TCRdb's copy has only in-frame clones and leaves some out. There are tens of thousands of clones in the sample; 79% occur only once, and 6% lies in the top ten. Before sequencing took place, the ViraFEST assay used viral peptide pools to expand antigen-specific CD4+ T cells. Cells that had been cultured for 10 days were the source of isolated CD4+ T cells. Recipients of the vaccine had no prior SARS-CoV-2 infection and negative nucleocapsid antibodies. These receptors have no known antigen. Here the sequenced sample was CD4+ T cells from PBMCs cultured with HCoV-OC43 spike peptides, taken before COVID-19 vaccination. The subset denotes: HCoV-OC43 spike overlapping peptide pool stimulation. The source of these receptors is a human donor who received a COVID-19 vaccine.

A single count supports this clone. The J gene is TRBJ2-5, the V gene TRBV28, with a tentative D call TRBD2 (6 bases). Germline CDR1 MDHEN, CDR2 SYDVKM. The V gene lost 6 bases and the J gene lost 4 bases, with 15 bases spanning the gap. This CDR3 contains 14 residues. CDR3 sequence: CASSRGGSRETQYF. In nucleotides, the CDR3 is TGTGCCAGCAGCCGTGGGGGGTCCCGAGAGACCCAGTACTTC.

The chain joins TRBV29-1 to TRBJ2-1, with TRBD2 as a possible D gene (5 bases). CDR1 SQVTM and CDR2 ANQGSEA come from the germline V gene. The ends were cut back, 7 bases at V and 3 bases at J, with 7 bases in the middle. The CDR3 has 11 amino acids. The chain's CDR3 is CSGRDYNEQFF. In DNA, the CDR3 is TGCAGCGGCCGGGACTACAATGAGCAGTTCTTC.

The rearrangement joins TRBV7-2 to TRBJ1-3; D is uncertain. Germline CDR1 reads SGHTA; CDR2 reads FQGNSA. The V end lost 6 bases, the J end lost 0 bases, and 12 bases lay between the germline ends. The CDR3 extends over 15 amino acids. The CDR3 DNA sequence: TGTGCCAGCAGTCGTACCCGGGGCTCTGGAAACACCATATATTTT. Encoded protein: CASSRTRGSGNTIYF.

This clone has only a few counts. V is TRBV7-2 and J is TRBJ1-2; TRBD1 might be the D (5 bases). Trimming stripped 0 bases from V and 8 bases from J, with 16 bases between. Germline-derived CDR1 and CDR2 are SGHTA and FQGNSA. This CDR3 is 15 amino acids long. The CDR3 nucleotides read TGTGCCAGCAGCTTAGCGTATCTGGACACACGGGGCTACACCTTC. It specifies CASSLAYLDTRGYTF.

This clone has more than one count but fewer than ten. The chain is built from TRBV2 and TRBJ1-4, with TRBD1 matching 8 bases. CDR3 length equals 14 residues. V gave up 4 bases and J gave up 7 bases; unmatched junction bases: 5. Germline V gene lookup returns CDR1 SNHLY and CDR2 FYNNEI. The CDR3 reads CASSAARGPEKLFF. In DNA form, the CDR3 reads TGTGCCAGCAGTGCAGCCAGGGGGCCTGAAAAACTGTTTTTT.

This rearrangement joins TRBV6-5 to TRBJ2-1; TRBD1 aligns across 8 bases. CDR3 size: 15 residues. Trimming removed 6 bases from V and 9 bases from J; junction bases left unmatched: 13. The germline V gene encodes CDR1 MNHEY and CDR2 SVGAGI. For the CDR3, the DNA is TGTGCCAGCAGAAACTCCGGGACAGGTCTTACTGAGCAGTTCTTC. Amino acid sequence: CASRNSGTGLTEQFF.

This sequence joins TRBV7-9 and TRBJ2-3; tentatively, D is TRBD2 (5 bases). V gave up 4 bases and J gave up 12 bases, with 17 bases separating them. The CDR3 contains 13 residues. Looked up from germline, CDR1 is SEHNR and CDR2 is FQNEAQ (reference sequence). CDR3 loop: CASSSSGLERQYF. The CDR3 DNA reads as TGTGCCAGCAGCTCCTCAGGACTGGAGCGTCAGTATTTT.

This clone was observed a few times. The V and J genes are TRBV2 and TRBJ1-1; 7 nucleotides line up with TRBD1. The CDR3 is 12 amino acids. Unmatched junction bases numbered 5, after V lost 3 bases and J lost 10 bases. The germline CDR1 and CDR2 sequences are SNHLY and FYNNEI. CDR3 coding DNA: TGTGCCAGCAGTGACGCGACAGGGCCAGCTTTCTTT. As protein: CASSDATGPAFF.

The V gene is TRBV29-1, the J gene TRBJ2-3; 11 nucleotides align to TRBD1. The CDR3 has 17 amino acids. V lost 6 bases, J lost 5 bases, and 16 bases stayed unmatched. Looked up from germline, CDR1 is SQVTM and CDR2 is ANQGSEA. The CDR3 sequence: CSVDALRGQGAVDTQYF. DNA of the CDR3: TGCAGCGTCGACGCCCTGAGAGGACAGGGGGCTGTAGATACGCAGTATTTT.